This T cell receptor (beta chain) was documented in a study of blood T cell repertoires in COVID-19. Germline CDR1 reads MNHEY; CDR2 reads SMNVEV (reference sequence). The CDR3 spans 20 residues. V lost 3 bases and J lost 4; bases outside the gene matches: 15. Libraries were prepared by immunoSEQ multiplex PCR; TCRdb keeps only in-frame clonotypes and omits some of them. This sample yields fewer than 400,000 clones, of which 85% are seen a single time; 1.5% to 2% belongs to the top ten. The source is a woman in her thirties who had been exposed to COVID-19. The material sequenced was PBMCs or T cells enriched from blood (not recorded which). This sequence joins TRBV27 and TRBJ2-6, with 10 positions matching TRBD2. CDR3 amino acids: CASSFALAGALGSGANVLTF. In DNA form, the CDR3 reads TGTGCCAGCAGTTTCGCGCTAGCGGGAGCTCTGGGTTCAGGGGCCAACGTCCTGACTTTC.